This entry is about one T cell receptor beta chain. Its antigen is unidentified. The CDR3 loop spans 14 amino acids. Here immunoSEQ multiplex PCR was the method, and the copy in TCRdb shows in-frame clones only, minus some. The ten top clones account for about 2.3%, within a sample of about 140,000 clones. The record originates from a study of T cell responses to AZD1222 COVID-19 vaccine. Study observations and caveats: It was only a handful of AZD1222 recipients who were seropositive at baseline. The reported proportion of spike-specific TCRs targeting unmutated variant regions was nearly half. CD4 TCRs associated with vaccination spanned spike, dominating at 160-218 and 743-854. None of the repertoires were sampled until the peak T cell response had passed.

The TCR was taken from an adult in good health. The chain employs TRBV21-1 and TRBJ2-3; no DNA check was done on the table's D call, TRBD2. TRBV21-1 is assigned pseudogene status. The sample was peripheral blood. CDR3 sequence (DNA): TGTGCCAGCAGCAAAAGGAGGTTCCCAGATACGCAGTATTTT. It yields the protein CASSKRRFPDTQYF.